The clone carrying this T cell receptor beta chain was found a few times. The antigen remains undetermined. This sample is drawn from a study of identical twins. Points from the study as a whole: For cord blood, abundant beta clonotypes had fewer insertions, unlike memory repertoires, which showed none.

Template switching supplied a universal primer site; unique molecular identifiers were carried on the cDNA. A single record per CDR3 protein comes from TCRdb applying MiXCR to the 5' RACE reads. The profile shows more than 400,000 distinct CDR3 sequences, about 15% of them singletons. The CDR3 is 14 amino acids. Germline CDR1 reads DFQATT; CDR2 reads SNEGSKA (reference sequence). The ends lost 5 bases at V and 6 bases at J; junction bases unmatched: 6. Separately, the same data were catalogued under a study of yellow fever vaccine responses in identical twins.

Sequenced material: CD4+ T cells sorted from blood. The gene calls are TRBV20-1 and TRBJ2-7; TRBD2 matches at 14 bases. The source of this sequence is a woman aged 18-29 years in good health. CDR3 protein: CSASRTSGRFEQYF. DNA for the CDR3: TGCAGTGCTTCCCGGACTAGCGGGAGGTTCGAGCAGTACTTC.